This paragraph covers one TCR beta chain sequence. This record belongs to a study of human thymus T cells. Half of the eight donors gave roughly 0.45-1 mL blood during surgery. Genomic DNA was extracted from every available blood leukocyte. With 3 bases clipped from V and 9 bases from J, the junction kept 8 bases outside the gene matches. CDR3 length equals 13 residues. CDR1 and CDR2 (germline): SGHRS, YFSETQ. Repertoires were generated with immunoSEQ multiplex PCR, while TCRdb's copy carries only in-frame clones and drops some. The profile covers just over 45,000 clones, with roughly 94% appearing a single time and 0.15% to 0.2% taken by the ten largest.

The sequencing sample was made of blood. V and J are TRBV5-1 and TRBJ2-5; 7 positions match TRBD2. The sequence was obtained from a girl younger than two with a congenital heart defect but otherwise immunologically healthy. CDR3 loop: CASSSLSGRAQYF. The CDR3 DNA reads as TGCGCCAGCAGCTCGCTGTCAGGGAGGGCCCAGTACTTC.